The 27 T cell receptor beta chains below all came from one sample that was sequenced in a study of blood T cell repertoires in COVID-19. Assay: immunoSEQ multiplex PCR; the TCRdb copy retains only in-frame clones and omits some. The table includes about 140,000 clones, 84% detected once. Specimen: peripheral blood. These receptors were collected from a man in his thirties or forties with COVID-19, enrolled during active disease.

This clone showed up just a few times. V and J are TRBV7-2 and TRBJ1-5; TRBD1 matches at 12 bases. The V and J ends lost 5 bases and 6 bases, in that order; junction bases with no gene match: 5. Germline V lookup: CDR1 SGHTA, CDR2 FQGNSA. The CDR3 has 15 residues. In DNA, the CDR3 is TGTGCCAGCAGCATGGGGACAGGGGGCATTCAGCCCCAGCATTTT. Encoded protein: CASSMGTGGIQPQHF.

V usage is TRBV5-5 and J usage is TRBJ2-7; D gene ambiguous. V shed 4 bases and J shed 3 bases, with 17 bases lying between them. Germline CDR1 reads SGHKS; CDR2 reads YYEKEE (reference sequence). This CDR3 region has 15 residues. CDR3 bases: TGTGCCAGCAGCGCGGATCTGAGCCCGGTCTACGAGCAGTACTTC. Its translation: CASSADLSPVYEQYF.

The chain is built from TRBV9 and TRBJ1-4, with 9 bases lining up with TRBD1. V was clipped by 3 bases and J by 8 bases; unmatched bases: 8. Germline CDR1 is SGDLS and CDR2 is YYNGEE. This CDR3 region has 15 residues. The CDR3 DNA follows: TGTGCCAGCAGCGGAGCGGGACAGGGAGGCGAAAAACTGTTTTTT. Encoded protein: CASSGAGQGGEKLFF. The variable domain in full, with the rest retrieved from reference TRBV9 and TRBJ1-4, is DSGVTQTPKHLITATGQRVTLRCSPRSGDLSVYWYQQSLDQGLQFLIQYYNGEERAKGNILERFSAQQFPDLHSELNLSSLELGDSALYFCASSGAGQGGEKLFFGSGTQLSVL.

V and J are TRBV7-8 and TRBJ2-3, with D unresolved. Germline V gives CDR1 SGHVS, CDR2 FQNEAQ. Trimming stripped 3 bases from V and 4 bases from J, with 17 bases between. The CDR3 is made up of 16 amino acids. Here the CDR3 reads CASSLSGYSRADTQYF. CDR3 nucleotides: TGTGCCAGCAGCTTGAGTGGGTACAGCAGAGCAGATACGCAGTATTTT.

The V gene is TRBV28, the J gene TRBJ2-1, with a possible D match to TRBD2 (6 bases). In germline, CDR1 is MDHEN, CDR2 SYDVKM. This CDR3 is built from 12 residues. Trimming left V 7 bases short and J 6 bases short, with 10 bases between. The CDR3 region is CASNRDFNEQFF. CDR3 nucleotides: TGTGCCAGCAACCGGGACTTCAATGAGCAGTTCTTC.

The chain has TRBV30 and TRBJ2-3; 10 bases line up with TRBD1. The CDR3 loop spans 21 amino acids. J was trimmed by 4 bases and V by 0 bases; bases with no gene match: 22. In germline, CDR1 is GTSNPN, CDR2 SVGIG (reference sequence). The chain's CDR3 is CAWSVPTRDRGRGRWADTQYF. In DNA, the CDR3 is TGTGCCTGGAGTGTCCCCACTCGGGACAGGGGTCGCGGGAGGTGGGCAGATACGCAGTATTTT.

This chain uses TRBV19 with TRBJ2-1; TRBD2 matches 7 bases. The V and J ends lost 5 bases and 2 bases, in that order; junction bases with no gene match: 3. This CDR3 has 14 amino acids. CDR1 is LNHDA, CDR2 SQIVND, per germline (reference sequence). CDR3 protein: CASSVAGTYNEQFF. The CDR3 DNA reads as TGTGCCAGTAGTGTAGCGGGTACCTACAATGAGCAGTTCTTC.

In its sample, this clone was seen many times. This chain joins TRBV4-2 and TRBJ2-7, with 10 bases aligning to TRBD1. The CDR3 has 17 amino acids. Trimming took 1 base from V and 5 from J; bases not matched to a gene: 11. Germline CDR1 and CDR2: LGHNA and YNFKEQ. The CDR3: CASSQGTPGQGLDEQYF. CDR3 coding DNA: TGTGCCAGCAGCCAAGGGACTCCGGGACAGGGGCTGGACGAGCAGTACTTC.

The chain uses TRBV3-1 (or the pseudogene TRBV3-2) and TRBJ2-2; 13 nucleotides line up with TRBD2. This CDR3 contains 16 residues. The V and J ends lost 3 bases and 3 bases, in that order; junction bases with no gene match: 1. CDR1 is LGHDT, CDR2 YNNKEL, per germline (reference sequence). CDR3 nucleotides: TGTGCCAGCAGCCAGGGACTAGCGGGATACACCGGGGAGCTGTTTTTT. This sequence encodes CASSQGLAGYTGELFF.

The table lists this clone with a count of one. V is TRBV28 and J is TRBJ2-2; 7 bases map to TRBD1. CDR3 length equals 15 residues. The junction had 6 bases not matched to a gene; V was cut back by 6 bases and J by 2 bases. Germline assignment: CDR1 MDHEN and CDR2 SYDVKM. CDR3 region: CASRIQGSNTGELFF. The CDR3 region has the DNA TGTGCCAGCAGGATACAGGGGTCAAACACCGGGGAGCTGTTTTTT.

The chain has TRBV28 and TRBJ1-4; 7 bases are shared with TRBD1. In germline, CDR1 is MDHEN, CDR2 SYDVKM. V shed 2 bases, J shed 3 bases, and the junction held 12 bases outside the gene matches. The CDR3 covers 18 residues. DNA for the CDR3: TGTGCCAGCAGTTTAAACAGGGGACCGGAGGGGGCTAATGAAAAACTGTTTTTT. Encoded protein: CASSLNRGPEGANEKLFF.

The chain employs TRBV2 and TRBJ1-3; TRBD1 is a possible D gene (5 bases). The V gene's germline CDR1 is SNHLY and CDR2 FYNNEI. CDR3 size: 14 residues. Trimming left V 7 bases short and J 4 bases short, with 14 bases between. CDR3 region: CASTTGRPGNTIYF. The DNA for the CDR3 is TGTGCCAGCACCACAGGTAGACCCGGAAACACCATATATTTT.

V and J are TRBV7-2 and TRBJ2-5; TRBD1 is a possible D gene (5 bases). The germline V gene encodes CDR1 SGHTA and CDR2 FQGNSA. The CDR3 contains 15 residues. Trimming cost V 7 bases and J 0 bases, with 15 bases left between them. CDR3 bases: TGTGCCAGCAAGTGGTTGGAGACAGACCAAGAGACCCAGTACTTC. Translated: CASKWLETDQETQYF.

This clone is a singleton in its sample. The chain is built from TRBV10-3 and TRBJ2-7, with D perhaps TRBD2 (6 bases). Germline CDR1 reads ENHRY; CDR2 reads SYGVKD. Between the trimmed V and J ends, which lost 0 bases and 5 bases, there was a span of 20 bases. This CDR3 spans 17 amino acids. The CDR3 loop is CAISESRWRGDPNEQYF. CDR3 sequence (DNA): TGTGCCATCAGTGAGTCGAGGTGGAGGGGCGACCCAAACGAGCAGTACTTC.

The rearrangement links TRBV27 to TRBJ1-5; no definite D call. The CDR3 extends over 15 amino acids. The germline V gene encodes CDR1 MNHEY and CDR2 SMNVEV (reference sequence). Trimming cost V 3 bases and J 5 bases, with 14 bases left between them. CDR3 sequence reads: CASSFSAGIYQPQHF. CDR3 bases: TGTGCCAGCAGTTTTTCAGCCGGGATATATCAGCCCCAGCATTTT.

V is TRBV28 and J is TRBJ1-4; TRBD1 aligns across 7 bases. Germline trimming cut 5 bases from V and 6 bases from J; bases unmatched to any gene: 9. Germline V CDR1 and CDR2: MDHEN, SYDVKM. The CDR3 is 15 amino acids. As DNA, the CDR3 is TGTGCCAGCAGTCCCGGGACAGCCGGTTATGAAAAACTGTTTTTT. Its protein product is CASSPGTAGYEKLFF.

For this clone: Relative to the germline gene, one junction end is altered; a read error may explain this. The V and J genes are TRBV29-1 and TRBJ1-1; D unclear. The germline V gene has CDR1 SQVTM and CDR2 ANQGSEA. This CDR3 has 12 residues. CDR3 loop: CSVEDENPEAFF. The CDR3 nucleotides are TGCAGCGTTGAAGATGAGAACCCTGAAGCTTTCTTT.

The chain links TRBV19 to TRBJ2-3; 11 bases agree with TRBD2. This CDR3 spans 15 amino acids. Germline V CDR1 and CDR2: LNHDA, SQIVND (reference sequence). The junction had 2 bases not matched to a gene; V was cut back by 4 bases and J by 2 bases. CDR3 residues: CASSNSGRATDTQYF. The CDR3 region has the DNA TGTGCCAGTAGTAATAGCGGGAGGGCCACAGATACGCAGTATTTT.

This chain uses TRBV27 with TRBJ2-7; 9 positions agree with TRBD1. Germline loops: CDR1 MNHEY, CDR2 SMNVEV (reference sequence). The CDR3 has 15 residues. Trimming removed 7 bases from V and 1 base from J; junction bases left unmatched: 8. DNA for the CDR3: TGTGCCAGCATAAGATTGACAGGGGGGTCCTACGAGCAGTACTTC. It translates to CASIRLTGGSYEQYF.

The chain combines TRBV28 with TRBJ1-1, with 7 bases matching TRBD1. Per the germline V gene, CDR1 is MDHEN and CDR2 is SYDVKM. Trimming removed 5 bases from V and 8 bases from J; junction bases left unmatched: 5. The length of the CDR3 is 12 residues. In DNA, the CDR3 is TGTGCCAGCAGTCCCGACAGGGTGGAAGCTTTCTTT. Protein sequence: CASSPDRVEAFF.

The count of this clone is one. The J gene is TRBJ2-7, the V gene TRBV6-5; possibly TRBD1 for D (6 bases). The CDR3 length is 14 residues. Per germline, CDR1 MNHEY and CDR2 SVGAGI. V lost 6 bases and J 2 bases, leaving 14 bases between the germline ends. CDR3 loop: CASRILDSAYEQYF. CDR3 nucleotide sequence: TGTGCCAGCAGAATATTGGACAGCGCCTACGAGCAGTACTTC.

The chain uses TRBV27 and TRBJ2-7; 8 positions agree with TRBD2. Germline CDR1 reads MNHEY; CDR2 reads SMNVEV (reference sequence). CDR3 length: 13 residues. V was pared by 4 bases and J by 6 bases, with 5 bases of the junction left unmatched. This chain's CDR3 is CASSWGLGTEQYF. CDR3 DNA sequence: TGTGCCAGCAGTTGGGGACTAGGTACCGAGCAGTACTTC.

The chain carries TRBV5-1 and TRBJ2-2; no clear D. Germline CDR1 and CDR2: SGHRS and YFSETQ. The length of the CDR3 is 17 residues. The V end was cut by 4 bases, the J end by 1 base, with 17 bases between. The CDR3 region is CASSPTLSGLNTGELFF. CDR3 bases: TGCGCCAGCAGCCCGACCCTGTCCGGGTTGAACACCGGGGAGCTGTTTTTT.

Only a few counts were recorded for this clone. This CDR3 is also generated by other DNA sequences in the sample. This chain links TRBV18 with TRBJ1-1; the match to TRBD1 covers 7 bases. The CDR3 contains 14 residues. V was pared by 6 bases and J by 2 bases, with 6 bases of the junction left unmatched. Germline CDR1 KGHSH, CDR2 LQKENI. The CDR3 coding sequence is TGTGCCAGCTCGCTCGGGACAGTTAACACTGAAGCTTTCTTT. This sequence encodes CASSLGTVNTEAFF.

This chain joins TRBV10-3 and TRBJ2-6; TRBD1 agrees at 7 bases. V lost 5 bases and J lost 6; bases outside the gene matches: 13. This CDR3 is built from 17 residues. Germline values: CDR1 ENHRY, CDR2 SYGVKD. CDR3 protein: CAISRQGLSGAANVLTF. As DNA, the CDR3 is TGTGCCATCAGTAGACAGGGCCTCTCTGGGGCGGCCAACGTCCTGACTTTC.

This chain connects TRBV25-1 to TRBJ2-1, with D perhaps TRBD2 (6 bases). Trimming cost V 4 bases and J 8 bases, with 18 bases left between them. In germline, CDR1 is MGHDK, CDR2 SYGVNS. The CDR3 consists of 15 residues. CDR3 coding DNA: TGTGCCAGCAGTGGCAACGGGGGACCCTGGGATGAGCAGTTCTTC. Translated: CASSGNGGPWDEQFF.

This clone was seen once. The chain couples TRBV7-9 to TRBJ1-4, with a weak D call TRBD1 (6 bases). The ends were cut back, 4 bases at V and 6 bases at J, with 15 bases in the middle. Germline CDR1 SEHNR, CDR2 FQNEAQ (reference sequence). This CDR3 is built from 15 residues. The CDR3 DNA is TGTGCCAGCAGCTCTGCAGGGGCGAGGGATGAAAAACTGTTTTTT. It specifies CASSSAGARDEKLFF.